The clone carrying this TCR beta chain was seen only a few times. This specimen belongs to a study of blood T cell repertoires in COVID-19. V lost 3 bases and J lost 3, with 12 bases in between. The CDR3 is 14 amino acids. CDR1 and CDR2 (germline): MGHDK, SYGVNS. Produced via immunoSEQ multiplex PCR; TCRdb's table is partial and in-frame only. Of roughly 160,000 clones in the sample, 82% were seen once. Participant age was roughly 18 to 95 years, and participants resided in about two dozen US areas. Participants had their cohort set by participant-reported clinical history. The clonotype was recovered from a man aged 60 to 69 who had recovered from COVID-19. Sequenced: PBMCs or T cells enriched from blood (not recorded which). The rearrangement joins TRBV25-1 to TRBJ2-7; tentative D call: TRBD1 (6 bases). CDR3 in DNA: TGTGCCAGCAGTGACTCGACAGGAAACTACGAGCAGTACTTC. This encodes CASSDSTGNYEQYF.